This T cell receptor (beta chain) emerged from a study of T cells after somatic rescue of genetic block. Assay: immunoSEQ multiplex PCR; the TCRdb copy retains only in-frame clones and omits some. In the table there are roughly 71,000 clones, just over 90% of which are singletons. The CDR3 length is 15 residues. The V gene lost 3 bases and the J gene lost 3 bases, with 13 bases spanning the gap. The germline V gene encodes CDR1 SGDLS and CDR2 YYNGEE. The sequenced material came from peripheral blood mononuclear cells (PBMCs). The clonotype comes from a man between 25 and 39 years old. The chain carries TRBV9 and TRBJ1-3; D is possibly TRBD1 (5 bases). CDR3: CASSAQAGSGNTIYF. The DNA for the CDR3 is TGTGCCAGCAGCGCCCAGGCAGGGAGTGGAAACACCATATATTTT.